This TCR beta chain was observed in a study of cytomegalovirus exposure and HLA in healthy donors. Primers for the PCR totalled 60 Vbeta and 13 Jbeta. The repertoire was sequenced with immunoSEQ multiplex PCR; TCRdb's copy has only in-frame clones and lacks some. The sample lists about 170,000 clones, roughly three quarters occurring once. Nominally healthy donors were sampled, though unrecorded immune exposures were likely. The source is a man in his forties or fifties in good health and CMV-seropositive. The sequenced sample consisted of PBMCs.

CDR3 bases: TGTGCCAGCAGCTTAAAGAGGACCGGGGAGCTGTTTTTT. Translating gives CASSLKRTGELFF. The chain couples TRBV7-3 to TRBJ2-2, with no clear D. Trimming removed 1 base from V and 5 bases from J, with 5 bases in between. This CDR3 region has 13 residues. Germline CDR1 SGHTA, CDR2 FQGTGA.